Each of the 24 T cell receptor beta chains below was sequenced from the same sample in a study of beta chain features in type 1 diabetes listed by TCRdb under 2018. Preparation of the library involved the immunoSEQ multiplex PCR assay. The entire isolated RNA was reverse transcribed using the High Capacity cDNA Reverse Transcription Kit, and thus expressed TCRB transcripts were sequenced. The table comes from immuneACCESS by way of TCRdb, which keeps in-frame sequences with V and J called. Part of the clones is missing from these tables; in studies checked, under half for an unresolved V gene and the rest for unknown reasons. The sample profile shows under 300,000 clones; under 8.5% of them were found once. The ten largest clones capture more than 1% of the sample. Material for sequencing was central memory CD4+ T cells from blood. The receptors shown here come from a woman between 18 and 29 years old in good health.

The V call is TRBV5-1, the J call TRBJ2-1, with D perhaps matching TRBD2 (5 bases). Germline V CDR1 and CDR2: SGHRS, YFSETQ. Trimming took 4 bases from V and 0 from J, leaving 14 bases between them. CDR3 length: 16 residues. This CDR3 is CASSLPRGSSYNEQFF. CDR3 nucleotide sequence: TGCGCCAGCAGCCTCCCGAGAGGGAGCTCCTACAATGAGCAGTTCTTC.

This clone has only a few counts. The chain carries TRBV18 and TRBJ1-1; D unclear. From germline, CDR1 is KGHSH and CDR2 LQKENI. V lost 4 bases, J lost 4 bases, and 16 bases lay in between. The CDR3 consists of 15 residues. CDR3 nucleotide sequence: TGTGCCAGCTCACTATTGACGGAAATGATCACTGAAGCTTTCTTT. This encodes CASSLLTEMITEAFF. The whole variable domain, remainder taken from reference TRBV18 and TRBJ1-1, is NAGVMQNPRHLVRRRGQEARLRCSPMKGHSHVYWYRQLPEEGLKFMVYLQKENIIDESGMPKERFSAEFPKEGPSILRIQQVVRGDSAAYFCASSLLTEMITEAFFGQGTRLTVV.

The chain couples TRBV7-2 to TRBJ2-1; D might be TRBD1 (6 bases). Germline loops: CDR1 SGHTA, CDR2 FQGNSA. Trimming removed 0 bases from V and 7 bases from J, with 10 bases in between. This CDR3 is built from 14 residues. CDR3 nucleotide sequence: TGTGCCAGCAGCTTAGCGTGGGGGCGTAATGAGCAGTTCTTC. Amino acids: CASSLAWGRNEQFF.

This clone has a count of ten or more. V is TRBV27 and J is TRBJ2-3; a weak D match, TRBD2 (5 bases). The CDR3 covers 15 residues. Between the trimmed V and J ends, which lost 2 bases and 10 bases, there was a span of 19 bases. The germline V gene has CDR1 MNHEY and CDR2 SMNVEV (reference sequence). The CDR3 nucleotides read TGTGCCAGCAGTTTAAGTCCAGGTCTAGCTGGTGCGCAGTATTTT. It translates to CASSLSPGLAGAQYF.

This clone was seen more than once but under ten times. The gene calls are TRBV7-9 and TRBJ2-7; the D is unclear. Germline loops: CDR1 SEHNR, CDR2 FQNEAQ (reference sequence). V lost 1 base and J lost 7, with 11 bases in between. CDR3 size: 13 residues. The CDR3: CASSLDWTSEQYF. The DNA for the CDR3 is TGTGCCAGCAGCTTAGACTGGACCTCAGAGCAGTACTTC.

The rearrangement links TRBV4-3 to TRBJ2-3; weak D call: TRBD2 (6 bases). The germline gives CDR1 LGHNA, CDR2 YSLEER. The CDR3 runs to 14 residues. Trimming removed 1 base from V and 3 bases from J, with 8 bases in between. CDR3 sequence reads: CASSQGDWTDTQYF. The CDR3 region has the DNA TGCGCCAGCAGCCAAGGGGACTGGACAGATACGCAGTATTTT.

This clone was detected many times. This chain uses TRBV10-3 with TRBJ2-5; 10 positions match TRBD1. Trimming cost V 10 bases and J 5 bases; bases outside gene matches: 7. The CDR3 consists of 13 residues. Germline V gene lookup returns CDR1 ENHRY and CDR2 SYGVKD. The CDR3 DNA sequence: TGTGCCACCGGTAGACAGGGGGCGGAGACCCAGTACTTC. Its protein product is CATGRQGAETQYF.

Written as DNA, the CDR3 is TGTGCCAGCAGCTTAGAAGGGTGGCTGATTGAAGCTTTCTTT. Amino acid sequence: CASSLEGWLIEAFF. The V call is TRBV7-9, the J call TRBJ1-1; D is ambiguous. V lost 1 base, J lost 7 bases, and 13 bases lay in between. The germline V gene has CDR1 SEHNR and CDR2 FQNEAQ (reference sequence). The CDR3 runs to 14 residues.

This clone was picked up a small number of times. The chain is built from TRBV30 and TRBJ2-3; no clear D gene. The germline CDR1 and CDR2 sequences are GTSNPN and SVGIG (reference sequence). The CDR3 is made up of 14 amino acids. V lost 0 bases, J lost 4 bases, and 11 bases lay in between. The CDR3 spells CAWSVGTSADTQYF. Written as DNA, the CDR3 is TGTGCCTGGAGTGTAGGAACATCCGCAGATACGCAGTATTTT.

This clone came up a few times. Other DNA sequences in the sample encode the same CDR3. The chain joins TRBV18 to TRBJ1-1, with 7 bases that match TRBD1. CDR3 length equals 14 residues. V shed 5 bases and J 0 bases; nucleotides not matched to a gene: 3. Germline loops: CDR1 KGHSH, CDR2 LQKENI. The DNA of the CDR3 is TGTGCCAGCTCAAGGACAGGAATGAACACTGAAGCTTTCTTT. This gives the protein CASSRTGMNTEAFF.

A few counts support this clone. V and J are TRBV18 and TRBJ1-4; D is uncertain. V lost 2 bases and J lost 8, with 9 bases in between. CDR3 length equals 13 residues. Germline values: CDR1 KGHSH, CDR2 LQKENI. DNA of the CDR3: TGTGCCAGCTCACCATGGGCTTGGGAAAAACTGTTTTTT. This codes for CASSPWAWEKLFF.

This chain links TRBV2 with TRBJ2-7, with a weak D call TRBD2 (7 bases). The CDR3 contains 16 residues. In germline, CDR1 is SNHLY, CDR2 FYNNEI. V was clipped by 4 bases and J by 2 bases, with 18 bases between them. The CDR3 sequence: CASSGRGQVGPYEQYV. The CDR3 DNA sequence: TGTGCCAGCAGTGGGCGGGGGCAGGTGGGCCCCTACGAGCAGTACGTC.

This clone was found a few times. The CDR3 spells CSVQGAWDTEAFF. CDR3 sequence (DNA): TGCAGCGTTCAGGGGGCCTGGGACACTGAAGCTTTCTTT. The J gene is TRBJ1-1, the V gene TRBV29-1; 8 nucleotides match TRBD1. The CDR3 is 13 amino acids. The V gene's germline CDR1 is SQVTM and CDR2 ANQGSEA. Losses at the gene ends were 5 bases for V and 3 bases for J; bases not matched to a gene: 5.

Only a few counts were recorded for this clone. The V gene is TRBV25-1, the J gene TRBJ2-2; TRBD1 matches at 7 bases. The length of the CDR3 is 15 residues. Germline-derived CDR1 and CDR2 are MGHDK and SYGVNS. The ends lost 5 bases at V and 6 bases at J; junction bases unmatched: 9. This CDR3 reads CASSPRQGAAGELFF. CDR3 coding DNA: TGTGCCAGCAGTCCGAGACAGGGCGCGGCCGGGGAGCTGTTTTTT.

The V gene is TRBV5-4, the J gene TRBJ1-2; 9 positions agree with TRBD1. There are 14 residues in the CDR3. The V gene end was trimmed by 4 bases and the J gene end by 5 bases; junction bases not matched to a gene: 6. Germline V gene data show CDR1 as SGHNT and CDR2 as YYREEE (reference sequence). Here the CDR3 reads CASSVRDRAYGYTF. The CDR3 nucleotides read TGTGCCAGCAGCGTCCGGGACAGGGCGTATGGCTACACCTTC.

The rearrangement uses TRBV11-2 and TRBJ1-6, with 9 bases lining up with TRBD1. CDR1 is SGHAT and CDR2 is FQNNGV in the germline V gene. The CDR3 is 16 amino acids. Trimming took 5 bases from V and 9 from J; bases not matched to a gene: 11. CDR3 residues: CASSDTNRGPGSPLHF. The CDR3 DNA reads as TGTGCCAGCAGCGACACGAACAGGGGGCCGGGTTCACCCCTCCACTTT.

CDR3 bases: TGTGCCAGCAGCGTACTTCCTATGGACAGGGATGGCTACACCTTC. This translates into CASSVLPMDRDGYTF. The chain links TRBV9 to TRBJ1-2; 8 bases line up with TRBD1. Trimming took 1 base from V and 6 from J; bases not matched to a gene: 8. The CDR3 covers 15 residues. The germline V gene has CDR1 SGDLS and CDR2 YYNGEE.

As to this clone: Other DNA variants within this sample encode the same CDR3. This chain links TRBV5-1 with TRBJ2-1; D is ambiguous. The V end was cut by 4 bases, the J end by 0 bases, with 8 bases between. The CDR3 consists of 14 residues. The germline gives CDR1 SGHRS, CDR2 YFSETQ. CDR3: CASSPGSSYNEQFF. In nucleotides, the CDR3 is TGCGCCAGCAGCCCAGGAAGCTCCTACAATGAGCAGTTCTTC.

The chain recombines TRBV19 with TRBJ1-5; D unresolved. The V gene's germline CDR1 is LNHDA and CDR2 SQIVND (reference sequence). Trimming took off 0 bases at V and 11 bases at J, with 14 bases between the two ends. This CDR3 is 14 amino acids long. The CDR3, as DNA: TGTGCCAGTAGTATAGATCATCCGGGCGGGACCCAGCATTTT. This gives the protein CASSIDHPGGTQHF.

This clone has at least ten counts. The rearrangement links TRBV2 to TRBJ2-7; tentatively, D is TRBD2 (5 bases). The ends were cut back, 1 base at V and 0 bases at J, with 10 bases in the middle. Germline V gives CDR1 SNHLY, CDR2 FYNNEI. This CDR3 is built from 15 residues. Written as DNA, the CDR3 is TGTGCCAGCAGTGAAGAAAGGAGCGGCTCCTACGAGCAGTACTTC. The encoded protein is CASSEERSGSYEQYF. Filled out from reference TRBV2 and TRBJ2-7, the complete variable domain reads EPEVTQTPSHQVTQMGQEVILRCVPISNHLYFYWYRQILGQKVEFLVSFYNNEISEKSEIFDDQFSVERPDGSNFTLKIRSTKLEDSAMYFCASSEERSGSYEQYFGPGTRLTVT.

The chain couples TRBV4-2 to TRBJ1-4, with D uncertain. V shed 4 bases and J shed 8 bases, with 20 bases lying between them. This CDR3 is built from 16 residues. Germline values: CDR1 LGHNA, CDR2 YNFKEQ. CDR3 amino acids: CASSRTLGGLGEKLFF. CDR3 sequence (DNA): TGTGCCAGCAGCCGGACCCTTGGAGGGTTAGGGGAAAAACTGTTTTTT.

Details on this clone: Within the sample, other DNA sequences also encode this same CDR3. The genes are TRBV5-1 and TRBJ2-5; 7 nucleotides agree with TRBD2. In germline, CDR1 is SGHRS, CDR2 YFSETQ. CDR3 length: 14 residues. V shed 0 bases and J 2 bases; nucleotides not matched to a gene: 1. The CDR3 sequence is CASSLAGGQETQYF. The CDR3, as DNA: TGCGCCAGCAGCTTGGCGGGGGGTCAAGAGACCCAGTACTTC. Together with reference TRBV5-1 and TRBJ2-5, the CDR3 gives the full variable domain: KAGVTQTPRYLIKTRGQQVTLSCSPISGHRSVSWYQQTPGQGLQFLFEYFSETQRNKGNFPGRFSGRQFSNSRSEMNVSTLELGDSALYLCASSLAGGQETQYFGPGTRLLVL.

This chain links TRBV7-3 with TRBJ2-6; D is uncertain. The V and J ends lost 4 bases and 2 bases respectively, with 6 bases between them. Germline-derived CDR1 and CDR2 are SGHTA and FQGTGA. The CDR3 is made up of 14 amino acids. The CDR3 nucleotides are TGTGCCAGCAGCTCTACCCCTGGGGCCAACGTCCTGACTTTC. Residues: CASSSTPGANVLTF.

There are a few counts of this clone. The chain combines TRBV5-1 with TRBJ2-3; D is undetermined. The CDR3 consists of 13 residues. From germline, CDR1 is SGHRS and CDR2 YFSETQ. Trimming cost V 4 bases and J 6 bases, with 12 bases left between them. CDR3 coding DNA: TGCGCCAGCAGCGACTCCTACCCTGATACGCAGTATTTT. It codes for CASSDSYPDTQYF. The entire variable domain, with the rest obtained from reference TRBV5-1 and TRBJ2-3, is as follows: KAGVTQTPRYLIKTRGQQVTLSCSPISGHRSVSWYQQTPGQGLQFLFEYFSETQRNKGNFPGRFSGRQFSNSRSEMNVSTLELGDSALYLCASSDSYPDTQYFGPGTRLTVL.